This T cell receptor beta chain appears in the sequencing data of a study of shared clonotypes between healthy human individuals. Whole-study findings and limits: The sharing of about 5% of naive CD4 clonotypes was seen across a few donors.

Comment on this clone: Its antigen is still unknown.

Sequencing used immunoSEQ multiplex PCR; TCRdb keeps in-frame clones, though not all of them. Counted here are around 2,000,000 clones, just under 95% occurring once; the ten biggest clones make up 1.2%. CD45RO negativity and positive selection for CCR7 defined naive CD8 cells, a population that excluded terminally differentiated effector memory CD45RA+ cells. The CDR3 length is 15 residues. This clonotype originated in a man between 18 and 35 years old in good health. The J gene is TRBJ1-1, the V gene TRBV21-1; the DNA was not compared with TRBD1, the D call given in the table. TRBV21-1 is marked as a pseudogene. What was sequenced was naive CD8+ T cells sorted from blood. CDR3 coding DNA: TGTGCCAGCAGCTTAAAGACAGCCATGAACACTGAAGCTTTCTTT. This codes for CASSLKTAMNTEAFF.